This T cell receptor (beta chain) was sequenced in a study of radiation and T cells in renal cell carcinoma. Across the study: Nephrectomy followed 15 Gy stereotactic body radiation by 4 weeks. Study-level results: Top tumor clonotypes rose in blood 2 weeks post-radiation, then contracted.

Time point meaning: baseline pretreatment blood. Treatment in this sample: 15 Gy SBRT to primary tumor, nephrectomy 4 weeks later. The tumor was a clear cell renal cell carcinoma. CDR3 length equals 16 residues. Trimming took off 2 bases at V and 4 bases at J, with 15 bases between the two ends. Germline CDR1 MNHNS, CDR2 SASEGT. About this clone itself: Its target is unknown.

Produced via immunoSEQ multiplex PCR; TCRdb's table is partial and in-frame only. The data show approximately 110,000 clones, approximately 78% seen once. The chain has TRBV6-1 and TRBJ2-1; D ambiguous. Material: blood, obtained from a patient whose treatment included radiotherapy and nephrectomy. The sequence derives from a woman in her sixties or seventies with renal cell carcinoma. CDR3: CASSEIGLNIYNEQFF. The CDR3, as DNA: TGTGCCAGCAGTGAAATCGGCCTAAATATATACAATGAGCAGTTCTTC.